Presented here are 9 T cell receptor beta chains from one specimen sequenced in a study of control samples from healthy donors and cancer patients. Here immunoSEQ multiplex PCR was the method, and the copy in TCRdb shows in-frame clones only, minus some. The sample yields some 120,000 clones, approximately 90% seen once. Input material: blood. The source of these receptors is a man aged 18 to 30 in good health.

This clone was counted only a few times. The chain uses TRBV10-3 and TRBJ2-7, with D tentatively TRBD1 (5 bases). The CDR3 consists of 10 residues. The germline V gene has CDR1 ENHRY and CDR2 SYGVKD. Trimming took 8 bases from V and 6 from J, leaving 8 bases between them. The CDR3 bases are TGTGCCATCGGGGCGGCCGAGCAGTACTTC. Translation gives CAIGAAEQYF.

This clone was observed a single time. The gene calls are TRBV10-2 and TRBJ2-3; D tentatively fits TRBD1 or TRBD2 (5 bases each). Trimming stripped 6 bases from V and 1 base from J, with 14 bases between. The CDR3 has 15 residues. The germline gives CDR1 WSHSY, CDR2 SAAADI. CDR3 bases: TGCGCCAGCAGGGTTCCGGGACCCCGCACAGATACGCAGTATTTT. Translation: CASRVPGPRTDTQYF.

This clone was observed a single time. The chain couples TRBV5-8 to TRBJ1-5; 7 bases fit TRBD1. With 4 bases clipped from V and 5 bases from J, the junction kept 6 bases outside the gene matches. CDR1 SGHTS and CDR2 YDEGEE come from the germline V gene. The CDR3 length is 14 residues. CDR3 nucleotide sequence: TGTGCCAGCAGCCGAGAGGGGGCAGATCAGCCCCAGCATTTT. Residues: CASSREGADQPQHF. Filled out from reference TRBV5-8 and TRBJ1-5, the complete variable domain reads EAGVTQSPTHLIKTRGQQATLRCSPISGHTSVYWYQQALGLGLQFLLWYDEGEERNRGNFPPRFSGRQFPNYSSELNVNALELEDSALYLCASSREGADQPQHFGDGTRLSIL.

The V and J genes are TRBV7-2 and TRBJ2-7, with 10 bases that match TRBD1. The CDR3 has 15 residues. CDR1 and CDR2 from the germline V gene are SGHTA and FQGNSA. Trimming took 6 bases from V and 1 from J; bases not matched to a gene: 6. The CDR3 protein is CASRYAGQGSYEQYF. CDR3 sequence (DNA): TGTGCCAGCAGATACGCGGGACAGGGGTCCTACGAGCAGTACTTC.

This chain connects TRBV11-3 to TRBJ2-2; 9 bases fit TRBD1. CDR3 length equals 17 residues. Trimming removed 5 bases from V and 4 bases from J; junction bases left unmatched: 11. Germline CDR1 is SGHNT and CDR2 is YENEEA. CDR3 sequence reads: CASSPRWGQGTTGELFF. The CDR3 coding sequence is TGTGCCAGCAGCCCGCGCTGGGGACAGGGAACCACCGGGGAGCTGTTTTTT.

This chain connects TRBV4-1 to TRBJ1-5; weak D call: TRBD1 (6 bases). The CDR3 runs 15 residues. The germline gives CDR1 MGHRA, CDR2 YSYEKL. V lost 0 bases and J lost 9, with 15 bases in between. As DNA, the CDR3 is TGCGCCAGCAGCCAAGATTTTCCACAGGGTCGGCCCCAGCATTTT. Amino acid sequence: CASSQDFPQGRPQHF.

As concerns this clone: Its ends do not fully match the called genes, so a read error is possible. This sample includes further DNA sequences coding for the same CDR3. The chain couples TRBV10-3 to TRBJ2-3, with 15 bases lining up with TRBD2. Germline assignment: CDR1 ENHRY and CDR2 SYGVKD. The CDR3 covers 17 residues. CDR3 sequence reads: CAISEGLAGGPADTQYF. The CDR3 bases are TGTGCCATCAGTGAGGGACTAGCGGGGGGGCCGGCAGATACGCAATATTTT.

This clone came up once. V and J are TRBV2 and TRBJ1-1; no clear D gene. The CDR3 totals 14 residues. V dropped 4 bases and J dropped 1 base, with 10 bases sitting between them. Germline loops: CDR1 SNHLY, CDR2 FYNNEI. Here the CDR3 reads CASSGLTRNTEAFF. The CDR3 nucleotides are TGTGCCAGCAGTGGGCTTACAAGGAACACTGAAGCTTTCTTT.

The V call is TRBV5-1, the J call TRBJ1-2, with D possibly matching TRBD1 (5 bases). The ends were cut back, 0 bases at V and 6 bases at J, with 12 bases in the middle. The CDR3 is made up of 14 amino acids. In germline, CDR1 is SGHRS, CDR2 YFSETQ. CDR3 DNA sequence: TGCGCCAGCAGCTTGGGGGGGAAAGATAATGGCTACACCTTC. Residues: CASSLGGKDNGYTF.